Here is one T cell receptor (beta chain) with its context. Its antigen is not known. This PCR relied on a set of 60 Vbeta primers and 13 Jbeta primers. The table came from immunoSEQ multiplex PCR; TCRdb's copy has only in-frame clones and leaves some out. The top ten clones hold around 0.21% of a sample with 150,000 to 200,000 clones, about 90% of them seen once. The sample is drawn from a study of cytomegalovirus exposure and HLA in healthy donors. Notes on the study in general: In a later analysis, DRB1 alleles had the most associated TCRs; HLA-C alleles the fewest.

The source material was PBMCs. The sequence was obtained from a girl less than two years old in good health and CMV-seronegative.

Written as DNA, the CDR3 is TGTGCCAGCAGCCAGGAGATTACTAACTATGGCTACACCTTC. Translated, it gives CASSQEITNYGYTF. The gene calls are TRBV4-2 and TRBJ1-2; D is ambiguous. Per germline, CDR1 LGHNA and CDR2 YNFKEQ. Trimming left V 3 bases short and J 0 bases short, with 8 bases between. This CDR3 region has 14 residues.